These 23 T cell receptor beta chains share one sample of origin, sequenced in a study of blood T cells in healthy people across ages. Through a sample-barcoded 5' primer and a J-beta primer mix, a second PCR was run for about 6 to 12 cycles. TCRdb independently ran MiXCR on the 5' RACE reads; one entry per CDR3 protein. Counted here are roughly 1,300,000 distinct CDR3 sequences, around 59% occurring once; the ten biggest clones make up over 5%. The sequencing sample was made of blood. The receptor source for this set is a man younger than 30 in good health.

With regard to this clonotype: At one boundary the junction diverges from the germline segment, which might be a read error. The chain joins TRBV12-3 or TRBV12-4 to TRBJ2-3; 8 positions match TRBD2. The CDR3 has 14 amino acids. The CDR3 spells CTSSRAGVGDTQYF. CDR3 bases: TGTACCAGCAGCCGAGCGGGAGTAGGAGATACGCAGTATTTT.

This clonotype was seen a handful of times. The genes are TRBV5-1 and TRBJ2-1, with 10 bases identical to TRBD2. Trimming took 3 bases from V and 11 from J; bases not matched to a gene: 8. Per germline, CDR1 SGHRS and CDR2 YFSETQ. The CDR3 covers 14 residues. CDR3 in amino acids: CASSYSGTSDKQFF. CDR3 DNA: TGCGCCAGCAGCTATTCCGGGACTAGCGATAAGCAGTTCTTC.

This clonotype showed up just a few times. The CDR3 DNA reads TGTGCCATCAGAAAAACTAGCGGGACTTTGAATGAGCAGTTCTTC. Protein sequence: CAIRKTSGTLNEQFF. This sequence joins TRBV10-3 and TRBJ2-1; TRBD2 agrees at 10 bases. With 6 bases clipped from V and 7 bases from J, the junction kept 9 bases outside the gene matches. Germline V gene data show CDR1 as ENHRY and CDR2 as SYGVKD. The CDR3 has 15 amino acids.

The V gene is TRBV5-1, the J gene TRBJ2-1; 14 nucleotides match TRBD2. This CDR3 comprises 17 residues. J gave up 7 bases and V 4 bases, and 10 bases lay outside the gene matches. Germline CDR1 is SGHRS and CDR2 is YFSETQ. The CDR3 loop is CASSQTYGTSGGNEQFF. The CDR3 DNA follows: TGCGCCAGCAGCCAGACTTACGGGACTAGCGGGGGTAATGAGCAGTTCTTC. The variable domain in full, completed from reference TRBV5-1 and TRBJ2-1, reads KAGVTQTPRYLIKTRGQQVTLSCSPISGHRSVSWYQQTPGQGLQFLFEYFSETQRNKGNFPGRFSGRQFSNSRSEMNVSTLELGDSALYLCASSQTYGTSGGNEQFFGPGTRLTVL.

This clonotype was counted a few times. The V gene is TRBV29-1, the J gene TRBJ2-5; TRBD1 matches at 7 bases. V lost 4 bases and J lost 2; bases outside the gene matches: 4. This CDR3 is built from 13 residues. Germline CDR1 SQVTM, CDR2 ANQGSEA. The DNA of the CDR3 is TGCAGCGTTGGGGGACAGCCTCAAGAGACCCAGTACTTC. Amino acids: CSVGGQPQETQYF.

This clonotype is a singleton in its sample. The J gene is TRBJ2-1, the V gene TRBV6-1, with D maybe TRBD2 (5 bases). V gave up 7 bases and J gave up 4 bases, with 11 bases separating them. This CDR3 spans 13 amino acids. Germline CDR1 MNHNS, CDR2 SASEGT. As DNA, the CDR3 is TGTGCCAGCAATTCGGCGGGTTACAATGAGCAGTTCTTC. Translating gives CASNSAGYNEQFF.

This rearrangement joins TRBV7-9 to TRBJ2-1, with D perhaps matching TRBD2 (6 bases). The CDR3 extends over 15 amino acids. V was shortened by 5 bases and J by 7 bases, with 18 bases between the two germline ends. Per the germline V gene, CDR1 is SEHNR and CDR2 is FQNEAQ (reference sequence). CDR3 in DNA: TGTGCCAGCAGCCCTGTCGGTGGGAGGTGGAATGAGCAGTTCTTC. This codes for CASSPVGGRWNEQFF.

This sequence joins TRBV27 and TRBJ2-7, with D perhaps matching TRBD1 (6 bases). The V end was cut by 5 bases, the J end by 3 bases, with 11 bases between. CDR1 and CDR2 from the germline V gene are MNHEY and SMNVEV (reference sequence). The CDR3 is 13 amino acids. The CDR3, as DNA: TGTGCCAGCAGTCCCCTGGACAGCTACGAGCAGTACTTC. It specifies CASSPLDSYEQYF.

The genes are TRBV20-1 and TRBJ1-5, with unresolved D. V lost 6 bases and J 0 bases, leaving 9 bases between the germline ends. Germline CDR1 and CDR2: DFQATT and SNEGSKA (reference sequence). This CDR3 is built from 13 residues. Here the CDR3 DNA reads TGCAGTGCAACTCGGGGTAGCAATCAGCCCCAGCATTTT. Its protein is CSATRGSNQPQHF.

Many counts were recorded for this clonotype. The chain is built from TRBV6-4 and TRBJ2-3, with TRBD2 matching over 10 bases. The CDR3 extends over 15 amino acids. Germline values: CDR1 MRHNA, CDR2 SNTAGT. The trim removed 3 bases at V and 2 bases at J, leaving 2 bases unmatched. For the CDR3, the DNA is TGTGCCAGCAGTGAAGCGGGGGGGCACACAGATACGCAGTATTTT. This sequence encodes CASSEAGGHTDTQYF.

This chain links TRBV6-2 or TRBV6-3 with TRBJ1-4; 8 nucleotides agree with TRBD1. Germline V CDR1 and CDR2: MNHEY, SVGEGT. CDR3 length: 15 residues. The V and J ends lost 6 bases and 8 bases, in that order; junction bases with no gene match: 11. In nucleotides, the CDR3 is TGTGCCAGCAGCAAAATCGACAGGGGCGAAGAAAAACTGTTTTTT. Amino acids: CASSKIDRGEEKLFF.

J is TRBJ1-6 and V is TRBV5-5, with D possibly matching TRBD1 (6 bases). Germline CDR1 SGHKS, CDR2 YYEKEE (reference sequence). Trimming stripped 0 bases from V and 7 bases from J, with 14 bases between. This CDR3 spans 16 amino acids. CDR3 DNA: TGTGCCAGCAGCTTGGCCCCGACAGGCCGAAATTCACCCCTCCACTTT. The encoded protein is CASSLAPTGRNSPLHF.

In regard to this clonotype: A junction end diverges from the germline sequence, so it may reflect a read error. In DNA form, the CDR3 reads TGTGCCAGCAGTACTCACGGACTAGCGAGCTCCTACAATGAGCAGCTCTTC. Translated: CASSTHGLASSYNEQLF. The chain recombines TRBV6-8 with TRBJ2-1; 9 bases match TRBD2. This CDR3 is 17 amino acids long. Germline-derived CDR1 and CDR2 are MNHGY and SAAAGT.

This chain links TRBV11-2 with TRBJ2-1, with TRBD2 identical over 7 bases. Losses at the gene ends were 1 base for V and 3 bases for J; bases not matched to a gene: 6. Per germline, CDR1 SGHAT and CDR2 FQNNGV. The CDR3 totals 16 residues. The CDR3 region is CASSLADAGDYNEQFF. CDR3 coding DNA: TGTGCCAGCAGCTTAGCGGATGCGGGGGACTACAATGAGCAGTTCTTC. The full variable domain, rest sourced from reference TRBV11-2 and TRBJ2-1, is EAGVAQSPRYKIIEKRQSVAFWCNPISGHATLYWYQQILGQGPKLLIQFQNNGVVDDSQLPKDRFSAERLKGVDSTLKIQPAKLEDSAVYLCASSLADAGDYNEQFFGPGTRLTVL.

The V gene is TRBV6-4, the J gene TRBJ2-2, with a weak D call TRBD1 (6 bases). The CDR3 length is 13 residues. Between the trimmed V and J ends, which lost 8 bases and 4 bases, there was a span of 11 bases. Germline V gene sequence: CDR1 MRHNA, CDR2 SNTAGT. The CDR3 coding sequence is TGTGCCAGCGGGGACAAGTCCACCGGGGAGCTGTTTTTT. Protein: CASGDKSTGELFF.

A few counts support this clonotype. The chain carries TRBV20-1 and TRBJ2-5; D tentatively fits TRBD1 or TRBD2 (5 bases each). The assigned J gene may be wrong: the sequence end matches TRBJ2-7 better. The CDR3 covers 15 residues. CDR1 is DFQATT and CDR2 is SNEGSKA in the germline V gene (reference sequence). The CDR3 DNA is TGCAGTGCTAGAGATTGGGGACGGCACCTGGACGAGCAGTACTTC. It codes for CSARDWGRHLDEQYF.

This clonotype showed up just a few times. V and J are TRBV29-1 and TRBJ2-1; 8 nucleotides line up with TRBD1. The CDR3 contains 13 residues. V lost 7 bases, J lost 2 bases, and 4 bases stayed unmatched. Germline CDR1 reads SQVTM; CDR2 reads ANQGSEA. The CDR3: CSATGDTYNEQFF. CDR3 coding DNA: TGCAGCGCGACAGGGGACACCTACAATGAGCAGTTCTTC.

CDR3 region: CASSTRDRTSSQYF. CDR3 in DNA: TGTGCCAGCAGTACCCGGGACCGGACTTCATCTCAGTACTTC. This rearrangement joins TRBV6-5 to TRBJ2-5; D might be TRBD1 or TRBD2, each matching 5 bases. Trimming took 5 bases from V and 11 from J, leaving 21 bases between them. Germline values: CDR1 MNHEY, CDR2 SVGAGI. The CDR3 extends over 14 amino acids.

In its sample, this clonotype was seen a few times. The gene calls are TRBV6-2 or TRBV6-3 and TRBJ2-6; tentatively, D is TRBD2 (5 bases). This CDR3 is built from 17 residues. Germline CDR1 reads MNHEY; CDR2 reads SVGEGT. Between the trimmed V and J ends, which lost 6 bases and 0 bases, there was a span of 15 bases. In DNA, the CDR3 is TGTGCCAGCAGAACACTTCGACGGGGCTCTGGGGCCAACGTCCTGACTTTC. This encodes CASRTLRRGSGANVLTF.

This clonotype was seen only a few times. The chain has TRBV4-1 and TRBJ2-3, with 7 bases matching TRBD2. The V gene's germline CDR1 is MGHRA and CDR2 YSYEKL. Trimming cost V 5 bases and J 5 bases; bases outside gene matches: 4. The CDR3 is 13 residues long. CDR3 region: CASSARGVDTQYF. The CDR3 DNA sequence: TGCGCCAGCAGCGCTCGGGGGGTAGATACGCAGTATTTT.

In its sample, this clonotype was seen a few times. This chain joins TRBV4-3 and TRBJ2-6, with unresolved D. Germline CDR1 is LGHNA and CDR2 is YSLEER. The CDR3 sequence is 17 residues long. With 0 bases removed from V and 0 bases from J, the gap between germline ends came to 9 bases. CDR3 in amino acids: CASSQDRYISGANVLTF. CDR3 nucleotide sequence: TGCGCCAGCAGCCAAGATAGATACATCTCTGGGGCCAACGTCCTGACTTTC.

The chain combines TRBV28 with TRBJ1-1; possibly TRBD1 for D (5 bases). Between the trimmed V and J ends, which lost 5 bases and 4 bases, there was a span of 17 bases. The CDR3 runs 15 residues. Per the germline V gene, CDR1 is MDHEN and CDR2 is SYDVKM. Written as DNA, the CDR3 is TGTGCCAGCAGTCAAGGTGCCAGGGACGGCACTGAAGCTTTCTTT. Translating gives CASSQGARDGTEAFF.

V and J are TRBV11-2 and TRBJ2-3; a weak D match, TRBD2 (5 bases). The germline V gene encodes CDR1 SGHAT and CDR2 FQNNGV. V was trimmed by 6 bases and J by 6 bases, leaving 10 bases between them. CDR3 length equals 12 residues. The chain's CDR3 is CASRRAADTQYF. As DNA, the CDR3 is TGTGCCAGCAGGAGGGCGGCGGATACGCAGTATTTT.